A single sample is the source of the 4 T cell receptor beta chains below, sequenced in a study of blood T cell repertoires in COVID-19. The protocol was immunoSEQ multiplex PCR, while the TCRdb copy is restricted to in-frame clones and leaves out a portion. The sample has 150,000 to 200,000 clones; about nine tenths are singletons. The sequencing sample was made of peripheral blood. These receptors were collected from a woman in her 30s with acute or convalescent COVID-19.

The chain is built from TRBV5-1 and TRBJ1-1; D gene unclear. V gave up 0 bases and J gave up 8 bases, with 11 bases separating them. The CDR3 spans 13 residues. Germline CDR1 reads SGHRS; CDR2 reads YFSETQ. The CDR3 spells CASSLEFASEAFF. The CDR3 coding sequence is TGCGCCAGCAGCTTGGAGTTTGCGTCCGAAGCTTTCTTT.

This sequence joins TRBV24-1 and TRBJ2-1; TRBD2 matches 7 bases. This CDR3 is 16 amino acids long. The V segment lost 3 bases and the J segment 1 base; nucleotides outside the gene matches: 5. The germline V gene has CDR1 KGHDR and CDR2 SFDVKD. DNA of the CDR3: TGTGCCACCAGTGATAAAGCGGGGCTGTCCTACAATGAGCAGTTCTTC. It codes for CATSDKAGLSYNEQFF.

The V and J genes are TRBV3-1 (or the pseudogene TRBV3-2) and TRBJ2-5; D is perhaps TRBD2 (7 bases). The CDR3 has 15 amino acids. Germline V gives CDR1 LGHDT, CDR2 YNNKEL (reference sequence). V was cut by 1 base and J by 5 bases, with 14 bases left in between. The CDR3 sequence: CASSQAGGGWETQYF. For the CDR3, the DNA is TGTGCCAGCAGCCAAGCAGGCGGGGGCTGGGAGACCCAGTACTTC.

The rearrangement links TRBV28 to TRBJ1-2, with 7 bases matching TRBD1. The CDR3 runs to 14 residues. The germline CDR1 and CDR2 sequences are MDHEN and SYDVKM. The J segment lost 5 bases and the V segment lost 2 bases, leaving 5 bases of the junction unmatched. CDR3 residues: CASSLRGRGYGYTF. The CDR3 nucleotides are TGTGCCAGCAGTTTAAGGGGGCGAGGGTATGGCTACACCTTC.